This T cell receptor (beta chain) appears in the sequencing data of a study of blood T cell repertoires in COVID-19. Overall study: Sites across the United States, Italy and Spain contributed samples from acute and convalescent COVID-19. PBMCs, B-cell-depleted T cells, or T cells were the source of the cDNA or gDNA that made up the material.

Per germline, CDR1 MGHRA and CDR2 YSYEKL. The CDR3 is 14 amino acids. The J segment lost 5 bases and the V segment lost 4 bases, leaving 8 bases of the junction unmatched. Per the authors' pipeline: The authors estimated nucleated cell counts from reference gene primer amplification. The method was immunoSEQ multiplex PCR; TCRdb's version includes in-frame clones alone and lacks a portion of them. V and J calls and clone size come straight from that table; D and trimming were deduced from the DNA. The table shows some 200,000 clones, with 70% to 90% occurring only once. The clonotype comes from a man between 60 and 75 years old with active or convalescent COVID-19. The sample was peripheral blood. The J gene is TRBJ2-7, the V gene TRBV4-1; 7 bases map to TRBD1. CDR3 sequence: CASSLRETGDEQYF. CDR3 DNA: TGCGCCAGCAGCCTCCGGGAAACAGGGGACGAGCAGTACTTC.